Listed below are T cell receptor beta chains from one sample, sequenced in a study of CD8 T cells in ankylosing spondylitis. TCRdb re-analysed the 5' RACE reads in MiXCR, keeping a single row per CDR3 protein. Here the sample spans around 210,000 distinct CDR3 sequences, 8.2% being singletons. The sequenced sample was blood, either unsorted or a sorted T cell fraction (not recorded which). The receptors were sampled from a female donor with ankylosing spondylitis or in good health (not recorded which). Each CDR3 is given with its conserved first and last residue. Each record gives: clone size, J gene, V gene, D gene, CDR3 protein, CDR3 DNA. The D gene is left open where the match is weak. Clone size is given for some rows only: seen once, a few or many times, or a class if the clone is expanded.

many	TRBJ2-7	TRBV20-1	-	CSATASPNEQYF	TGCAGTGCTACAGCCTCCCCGAACGAGCAGTACTTC
many	TRBJ2-2	TRBV18	-	CASSPTATGELFF	TGTGCCAGCTCACCGACAGCCACCGGGGAGCTGTTTTTT
many	TRBJ2-2	TRBV7-9	TRBD1	CASMLKQGFFGNTGELFF	TGTGCCAGCATGTTGAAACAGGGGTTTTTCGGAAACACCGGGGAGCTGTTTTTT
many	TRBJ2-1	TRBV6-6	-	CASSYREPNEQFF	TGTGCCAGCAGTTACCGCGAGCCCAATGAGCAGTTCTTC
many	TRBJ2-7	TRBV20-1	TRBD1	CSARSGTGAYEQYF	TGCAGTGCTAGGTCAGGGACAGGCGCCTACGAGCAGTACTTC
many	TRBJ1-5	TRBV12-3/TRBV12-4	-	CASTHDGQPQHF	TGTGCCAGCACCCACGACGGTCAGCCCCAGCATTTT
many	TRBJ2-7	TRBV18	TRBD1	CASSPGTAVYEQYF	TGTGCCAGCTCACCAGGGACAGCCGTCTACGAGCAGTACTTC
many	TRBJ2-1	TRBV12-3/TRBV12-4	-	CASSFKEEQFF	TGTGCCAGCAGTTTTAAGGAGGAACAGTTCTTC
many	TRBJ2-2	TRBV15	-	CATSGSTWTDNTGELFF	TGTGCCACCAGCGGCTCAACCTGGACGGATAACACCGGGGAGCTGTTTTTT
many	TRBJ2-2	TRBV10-3	-	CAISESIPSQGLGELFF	TGTGCCATCAGTGAGTCGATCCCCAGCCAGGGCCTCGGGGAGCTGTTTTTT
few	TRBJ1-2	TRBV6-5	TRBD1	CASSYSRTGNYGYTF	TGTGCCAGCAGTTACTCCCGGACAGGGAACTATGGCTACACCTTC
many	TRBJ2-1	TRBV4-3	TRBD2	CASSQAAGGGYNEQFF	TGCGCCAGCAGCCAAGCTGCGGGCGGGGGATACAATGAGCAGTTCTTC
many	TRBJ1-2	TRBV7-2	-	CASSFGRERGYTF	TGTGCCAGCAGCTTTGGCAGGGAAAGAGGCTACACCTTC
many	TRBJ2-2	TRBV27	-	CASSLNTGSNTGELFF	TGTGCCAGCAGTTTAAATACGGGGTCGAACACCGGGGAGCTGTTTTTT
-	TRBJ2-3	TRBV7-2	TRBD2	CASSPRLAGHTDTQYF	TGTGCCAGCAGTCCCCGACTAGCGGGACACACAGATACGCAGTATTTT
many	TRBJ2-2	TRBV7-9	-	CASSPDQNTGELFF	TGTGCCAGCAGCCCCGACCAGAACACCGGGGAGCTGTTTTTT
many	TRBJ2-3	TRBV10-3	-	CAISGGTDSTDTQYF	TGTGCCATCAGTGGAGGGACCGACTCCACAGATACGCAGTATTTT
many	TRBJ2-1	TRBV28	-	CASSSTVSEQFF	TGTGCCAGCAGTTCGACAGTATCTGAGCAGTTCTTC
many	TRBJ1-1	TRBV20-1	TRBD1	CSALRGTGGTEAFF	TGCAGTGCCCTCAGAGGGACAGGGGGCACTGAAGCTTTCTTT
once	TRBJ2-6	TRBV24-1	-	CATSDAAPPGPSGANVLTF	TGTGCCACCAGTGATGCTGCCCCCCCCGGTCCCTCTGGGGCCAACGTCCTGACTTTC
-	TRBJ1-5	TRBV19	-	CASRQLSSNQPQHF	TGTGCCAGCCGACAGCTATCTAGCAATCAGCCCCAGCATTTT
many	TRBJ1-1	TRBV19	-	CASTSRRGNTMNTEAFF	TGTGCCAGTACCTCTCGACGGGGGAATACAATGAACACTGAAGCTTTCTTT
many	TRBJ2-2	TRBV9	-	CASSVEMGVELFF	TGTGCCAGCAGCGTAGAAATGGGCGTCGAGCTGTTTTTT
many	TRBJ2-1	TRBV6-5	TRBD2	CASSYGLAGGNEQFF	TGTGCCAGCAGTTACGGGCTAGCGGGAGGGAATGAGCAGTTCTTC
many	TRBJ2-1	TRBV5-6	-	CASSVLGGPKFF	TGTGCCAGCAGCGTACTCGGGGGCCCAAAGTTCTTC
many	TRBJ1-1	TRBV10-3	TRBD1	CAISGQGLGNTEAFF	TGTGCCATCAGTGGACAGGGTCTAGGGAACACTGAAGCTTTCTTT
-	TRBJ1-2	TRBV7-9	TRBD1	CASNPTGGVGGYTF	TGTGCCAGCAACCCAACAGGGGGCGTTGGAGGCTACACCTTC
many	TRBJ1-4	TRBV10-3	-	CAISEGVRNEKLFF	TGTGCCATCAGTGAGGGGGTTCGTAATGAAAAACTGTTTTTT
-	TRBJ2-7	TRBV11-2	-	CASSLDPQREYF	TGTGCCAGCAGCTTAGATCCCCAGCGGGAGTACTTC
many	TRBJ2-3	TRBV7-2	-	CASSPPVERATDTQYF	TGTGCCAGCAGCCCGCCCGTCGAGCGGGCTACAGATACGCAGTATTTT
many	TRBJ1-1	TRBV12-3/TRBV12-4	-	CASSLTEATEAFF	TGTGCCAGCAGTTTAACCGAGGCCACTGAAGCTTTCTTT
many	TRBJ2-7	TRBV29-1	-	CSVTGAALEQYF	TGCAGCGTTACGGGGGCTGCCCTGGAGCAGTACTTC
many	TRBJ2-1	TRBV6-5	TRBD2	CASSLGLTGNEQFF	TGTGCCAGCAGTTTGGGACTAACCGGGAATGAGCAGTTCTTC
many	TRBJ2-1	TRBV20-1	-	CSASPSYNEQFF	TGCAGTGCTAGTCCTAGCTACAATGAGCAGTTCTTC
-	TRBJ2-7	TRBV5-1	-	CASSLGERRGYEQYF	TGCGCCAGCAGCTTGGGGGAGCGGAGGGGGTACGAGCAGTACTTC
few	TRBJ2-1	TRBV27	TRBD2	CASAPGLAYYNEQFF	TGTGCCAGCGCTCCGGGACTAGCATACTACAATGAGCAGTTCTTC
many	TRBJ2-2	TRBV29-1	-	CSVRAVDTGELFF	TGCAGCGTCCGCGCGGTCGACACCGGGGAGCTGTTTTTT
-	TRBJ2-2	TRBV15	-	CATRGQATNTGELFF	TGTGCCACCAGGGGACAAGCCACGAACACCGGGGAGCTGTTTTTT
-	TRBJ1-1	TRBV24-1	-	CATSSNTEAFF	TGTGCCACCAGCTCTAACACTGAAGCTTTCTTT
many	TRBJ1-1	TRBV5-1	TRBD1	CASRRTGPNTEAFF	TGCGCCAGCCGAAGGACAGGACCCAACACTGAAGCTTTCTTT
many	TRBJ1-4	TRBV20-1	-	CSVTGNEKLFF	TGCAGTGTTACAGGGAATGAAAAACTGTTTTTT
-	TRBJ2-1	TRBV5-5	-	CASSSGTSSYNEQFF	TGTGCCAGCAGCTCCGGTACTAGCTCCTACAATGAGCAGTTCTTC
many	TRBJ2-1	TRBV12-3/TRBV12-4	-	CASSLGGVGYNEQFF	TGTGCCAGCAGTCTAGGGGGAGTGGGATACAATGAGCAGTTCTTC
-	TRBJ2-7	TRBV5-1	-	CASSTAASYEQYF	TGCGCCAGCAGCACGGCAGCCTCCTACGAGCAGTACTTC
few	TRBJ2-2	TRBV7-8	-	CASSTPRWQGGTGELFF	TGTGCCAGCAGTACCCCAAGGTGGCAGGGTGGCACCGGGGAGCTGTTTTTT
-	TRBJ2-4	TRBV4-3	-	CASSQRSGSGAKNIQYF	TGCGCCAGCAGCCAACGATCAGGGAGTGGAGCCAAAAACATTCAGTACTTC
many	TRBJ1-2	TRBV7-8	TRBD1	CASSLFVGQGGGLDYGYTF	TGTGCCAGCAGTCTTTTTGTCGGACAGGGTGGGGGATTGGACTATGGCTACACCTTC
many	TRBJ1-4	TRBV7-9	-	CASSLIRGANEKLFF	TGTGCCAGCAGCTTAATCAGGGGAGCTAATGAAAAACTGTTTTTT
many	TRBJ2-7	TRBV12-3/TRBV12-4	-	CASSTQGIYEQYF	TGTGCCAGCAGTACGCAGGGAATCTACGAGCAGTACTTC
few	TRBJ2-5	TRBV19	TRBD2	CASSQTSGRQETQYF	TGTGCCAGTAGCCAGACTAGCGGGAGGCAAGAGACCCAGTACTTC
many	TRBJ2-1	TRBV9	-	CASSPQLGSYNEQFF	TGTGCCAGCAGCCCCCAATTAGGCTCCTACAATGAGCAGTTCTTC
many	TRBJ2-2	TRBV29-1	-	CSATGVSNTGELFF	TGCAGCGCTACAGGAGTGTCAAACACCGGGGAGCTGTTTTTT
many	TRBJ2-2	TRBV29-1	-	CSVAGHVTGELFF	TGCAGCGTTGCGGGACACGTCACCGGGGAGCTGTTTTTT
many	TRBJ2-1	TRBV20-1	-	CSASVLDEQFF	TGCAGTGCTTCAGTTCTGGATGAGCAGTTCTTC
many	TRBJ1-3	TRBV20-1	-	CALHRSGNTIYF	TGCGCCTTGCACCGCTCTGGAAACACCATATATTTT